This TCR beta chain originates from a study of cytomegalovirus exposure and HLA in healthy donors. Study observations and caveats: When presence/absence was analysed, sequencing depth was taken to be roughly uniform across donors. Earlier analysis looked at TCR beta V segments, and most were productive about 90% or about 30% of the time. Researchers catalogued about 160 TCR beta chains as cytomegalovirus-associated.

This CDR3 is built from 17 residues. The V and J ends lost 0 bases and 6 bases respectively, with 19 bases between them. Per the germline V gene, CDR1 is SGHDN and CDR2 is FVKESK. Details on this clone: No antigen is known for it.

13 Jbeta primers and 60 Vbeta primers were used for the PCR. Generated by immunoSEQ multiplex PCR, the TCRdb table keeps only in-frame clones and is missing some. The table lists more than 150,000 clones, approximately 84% of them singletons. The genes are TRBV14 and TRBJ2-3; D remains unclear. The receptor was isolated from a girl under three years old in good health and CMV-seronegative. The source material was PBMCs. Here the CDR3 DNA reads TGTGCCAGCAGCCAAGAATCTAGGAAGCTAGTGGCCGATACGCAGTATTTT. It specifies CASSQESRKLVADTQYF.